This is a list of T cell receptor beta chains from one sample in a study of cytomegalovirus exposure and HLA in healthy donors. Sequencing used immunoSEQ multiplex PCR; TCRdb keeps in-frame clones, though not all of them. The sample gives some 65,000 clones, roughly 71% of which show up once; nearly 25% is in the top ten. Sequenced input: PBMCs. All receptors come from a man in his fifties or sixties in good health and CMV-seropositive. Both conserved end residues are part of each CDR3. The D gene is left open where the match is weak. Some rows mark clone size as missing; the rest say once, few, many or name a class of expanded clone.

abundance	len	d_gene	j_gene	v_gene	CDR3nt	CDR3aa
NA	14	NA	TRBJ2-4	TRBV9	TGTGCCAGCAGCGGGACAGTAGCCAAAAACATTCAGTACTTC	CASSGTVAKNIQYF
NA	11	NA	TRBJ1-5	TRBV30	TGTGCCTGGGGCAGCAATCAGCCCCAGCATTTT	CAWGSNQPQHF
once	16	TRBD2	TRBJ2-7	TRBV15	TGTGCCACCAGCAGAGCATGGACTAGCGGGAGCGACGAGCAGTACTTC	CATSRAWTSGSDEQYF
NA	17	NA	TRBJ2-6	TRBV7-2	TGTGCCAGCAGCTCCCCCTTCCGGGGAAGTGGGGCCAACGTCCTGACTTTC	CASSSPFRGSGANVLTF
once	14	NA	TRBJ2-7	TRBV18	TGTGCCAGCTCCCCGGAGGTGCAGTCCTACGAGCAGTACTTC	CASSPEVQSYEQYF
few	15	NA	TRBJ2-2	TRBV5-1	TGCGCCAGCAGCTTAGGTGGGCCTCACACCGGGGAGCTGTTTTTT	CASSLGGPHTGELFF
few	19	TRBD2	TRBJ2-3	TRBV19	TGTGCCAGTAGTATGATGGCAGCGGGACTAGCGGGAGGGCCGAATACGCAGTATTTT	CASSMMAAGLAGGPNTQYF
NA	13	TRBD2	TRBJ2-1	TRBV6-5	TGTGCCAGCAGTTACTCGGGGAGGGGAACGCAGTTCTTC	CASSYSGRGTQFF
NA	19	NA	TRBJ1-3	TRBV7-9	TGTGCCAGCAGCTTAGACCCAACAAGACTCTCCAGCTCTGGAAACACCATATATTTT	CASSLDPTRLSSSGNTIYF
NA	11	NA	TRBJ2-1	TRBV29-1	TGCAGCGTTGCGCCGGGGAATGAGCAGTTCTTC	CSVAPGNEQFF
once	13	NA	TRBJ2-5	TRBV9	TGTGCCAGCAGCGTAGTAGGAGCTGAGACCCAGTACTTC	CASSVVGAETQYF
NA	14	NA	TRBJ1-5	TRBV29-1	TGCAGCGTTGGCACAGGGCCGGACAATCAGCCCCAGCATTTT	CSVGTGPDNQPQHF
NA	15	NA	TRBJ2-1	TRBV7-9	TGTGCCAGCAGCCACGGGGGAAGCTCCTACAATGAGCAGTTCTTC	CASSHGGSSYNEQFF
few	13	NA	TRBJ2-7	TRBV23-1	TGCGCCACCCAGGAACAGAGCTCCTACGAGCAGTACTTC	CATQEQSSYEQYF
NA	14	NA	TRBJ2-1	TRBV28	TGTGCCAGCAGTTTATGGGGTGGGCGCAATGAGCAGTTCTTC	CASSLWGGRNEQFF
NA	17	TRBD1	TRBJ1-5	TRBV4-1	TGCGCCAGCAGCCAAGAGGACAGGGGATGGGACAATCAGCCCCAGCATTTT	CASSQEDRGWDNQPQHF
few	14	TRBD1	TRBJ1-1	TRBV7-9	TGTGCCAGCAGCTTAGGACAGGGGGCTGTTGAAGCTTTCTTT	CASSLGQGAVEAFF
NA	12	NA	TRBJ2-3	TRBV11-2	TGTGCCAGCAGCTTTTCTTTAGATACGCAGTATTTT	CASSFSLDTQYF
NA	15	TRBD1	TRBJ1-4	TRBV7-2	TGTGCCAGCAGCTTAGGACAGGGGAAAGGTGAAAAACTGTTTTTT	CASSLGQGKGEKLFF
NA	13	NA	TRBJ2-3	TRBV2	TGTGCCCCCCTCGGAGGGCGCACAGATACGCAGTATTTT	CAPLGGRTDTQYF
few	15	NA	TRBJ2-6	TRBV6-6	TGTGCCAGCACCCCGGGACACGCTGGGGCCAACGTCCTGACTTTC	CASTPGHAGANVLTF
few	19	TRBD2	TRBJ2-5	TRBV5-6	TGTGCCAGCAGCTGGAGACTAGCGGTAGAACCCAAAATCCAAGAGACCCAGTACTTC	CASSWRLAVEPKIQETQYF
few	15	TRBD1	TRBJ1-5	TRBV6-6	TGTGCCAGCAGTTCCAGGGGGCGAGGGGATCAGCCCCAGCATTTT	CASSSRGRGDQPQHF
few	15	NA	TRBJ2-7	TRBV7-2	TGTGCCAGCAGCTTAGAGGTCGGGATCGGCTACGAGCAGTACTTC	CASSLEVGIGYEQYF
NA	14	NA	TRBJ2-5	TRBV15	TGTGCCACCAGCAGGAACAGAGGCGGGGAGACCCAGTACTTC	CATSRNRGGETQYF
few	15	TRBD1	TRBJ2-3	TRBV11-2	TGTGCCAGCAGATTCGACAGGGGCCACACAGATACGCAGTATTTT	CASRFDRGHTDTQYF
NA	16	NA	TRBJ2-7	TRBV2	TGTGCCAGCAGTGATCCGGGACTCCAGAGCTCCTACGAGCAGTACTTC	CASSDPGLQSSYEQYF
NA	15	NA	TRBJ2-2	TRBV28	TGTGCCAGCAGTTTGACTTCCCTGGCCACCGGGGAGCTGTTTTTT	CASSLTSLATGELFF
NA	13	NA	TRBJ1-2	TRBV5-4	TGTGCCAGCAGCTTGGATCGAGGCTATGGCTACACCTTC	CASSLDRGYGYTF
NA	14	NA	TRBJ1-2	TRBV28	TGTGCCAGCAAAACAGGCGGGGGGAACTATGGCTACACCTTC	CASKTGGGNYGYTF
NA	16	TRBD1	TRBJ2-7	TRBV30	TGTGCCTGGAGTGTACGGGTGGCAGGGGGCCGCTACGAGCAGTACTTC	CAWSVRVAGGRYEQYF
few	19	NA	TRBJ2-7	TRBV5-5	TGTGCCAGCAGCTTGGCCGGTCTCTTGGAAGGGGGAGCCTTTTACGAGCAGTACTTC	CASSLAGLLEGGAFYEQYF